A single TCR beta chain is shown here with its context. The sample originates from a study of blood T cell repertoires in COVID-19. In germline, CDR1 is LNHNV, CDR2 YYDKDF (reference sequence). This CDR3 is 16 amino acids long. The germline V and J ends were trimmed by 1 base and 3 bases, with 13 bases remaining between them. Methods used by the authors: Estimates of nucleated cell counts were drawn from the amplification of reference gene primers. Profiled with immunoSEQ multiplex PCR; TCRdb holds only in-frame clones, not every one. The V and J calls and the clone size are those of that table, but D and trimming were determined from the DNA. The sample lists 68,000 or so clones; 70% to 90% were seen once.

The chain employs TRBV15 and TRBJ2-4; possibly TRBD2 for D (6 bases). Sample: peripheral blood. The receptor was isolated from a man between 50 and 59 years old with acute or convalescent COVID-19. The CDR3 here is CATSRGAGGGKNIQYF. The CDR3 bases are TGTGCCACCAGCAGAGGGGCTGGGGGAGGCAAAAACATTCAGTACTTC.